A selection of T cell receptor beta chains follows, all from one sample in a study of OX40 agonist ivuxolimab in advanced cancers. The table came from immunoSEQ multiplex PCR; TCRdb's copy has only in-frame clones and leaves some out. The sample has under 140,000 clones, about 92% seen once. Sample: CD4+ or CD8+ T cells sorted from blood, taken in a trial of the OX40 agonist ivuxolimab. These receptors came from an adult with an advanced solid tumor such as melanoma, head and neck, liver or kidney cancer. Both conserved end residues are part of each CDR3. Each record gives: clone size, J gene, D gene, V gene, CDR3 protein, CDR3 DNA. The D gene is left open where the match is weak. The listing skips clone size in some rows; elsewhere it reads once, few, many or a size class.

-,TRBJ2-5,-,TRBV9,CASSVGTRQETQYF,TGTGCCAGCAGCGTAGGGACCAGACAAGAGACCCAGTACTTC
-,TRBJ1-1,-,TRBV30,CAWIRLNTEAFF,TGTGCCTGGATAAGGTTGAACACTGAAGCTTTCTTT
-,TRBJ2-1,-,TRBV19,CATKIAPKSTMNEQFF,TGTGCCACCAAAATCGCCCCTAAGTCTACCATGAATGAGCAGTTCTTC
-,TRBJ2-3,TRBD2,TRBV5-1,CASSPLTSGGAPDTQYF,TGCGCCAGCAGCCCGCTGACTAGCGGGGGGGCGCCAGATACGCAGTATTTT
-,TRBJ2-7,TRBD2,TRBV4-3,CASSQDTGGTFRNSYEQYF,TGCGCCAGCAGCCAGGATACGGGAGGGACATTCCGAAATTCCTACGAGCAGTACTTC
-,TRBJ2-7,TRBD1,TRBV6-5,CASKDRPNEQYF,TGTGCCAGCAAGGACAGGCCCAACGAGCAGTACTTC
-,TRBJ2-1,-,TRBV10-1,CAIEQLYSYNEQFF,TGCGCCATCGAACAGCTTTACTCCTACAATGAGCAGTTCTTC
-,TRBJ1-1,-,TRBV7-9,CASSAYRDDTEAFF,TGTGCCAGCAGCGCGTACAGGGACGACACTGAAGCTTTCTTT
-,TRBJ2-7,-,TRBV5-4,CASSSAYSYEQYF,TGTGCCAGCAGCTCCGCATACTCCTACGAGCAGTACTTC
-,TRBJ1-3,-,TRBV10-3,CAITIGEGNTIYF,TGTGCCATCACGATCGGGGAGGGAAACACCATATATTTT
once,TRBJ2-1,-,TRBV6-1,CASSGGDSYNEQFF,TGTGCCAGCAGTGGCGGGGACAGTTACAATGAGCAGTTCTTC